The TCR beta chain under discussion was sequenced for a study of T cell responses to AZD1222 COVID-19 vaccine. Study-level results: The CD4 TCRs associated with vaccination extended across spike and predominated at 160-218 and 743-854. Sampling that yielded the repertoires occurred only after the peak T cell response. Baseline testing showed seropositivity in only a handful of AZD1222 recipients.

The CDR3 consists of 16 residues. The germline V gene has CDR1 LGHDT and CDR2 YNNKEL (reference sequence). V was shortened by 6 bases and J by 1 base, with 18 bases between the two germline ends. Remarks on this clone: Its target is not known.

The data were produced by immunoSEQ multiplex PCR, yet TCRdb's version contains in-frame clones alone and is incomplete. In the table there are 150,000 or so clones, approximately 94% of which are singletons. Sequencing used peripheral blood, obtained on day 0 of AZD1222 vaccination. The sequence derives from an adult in good health. The V and J genes are TRBV3-1 (or the pseudogene TRBV3-2) and TRBJ1-1; D not certain. CDR3 region: CASSTRAGRSNTEAFF. CDR3 sequence (DNA): TGTGCCAGCAGTACCCGGGCTGGGAGGTCGAACACTGAAGCTTTCTTT.